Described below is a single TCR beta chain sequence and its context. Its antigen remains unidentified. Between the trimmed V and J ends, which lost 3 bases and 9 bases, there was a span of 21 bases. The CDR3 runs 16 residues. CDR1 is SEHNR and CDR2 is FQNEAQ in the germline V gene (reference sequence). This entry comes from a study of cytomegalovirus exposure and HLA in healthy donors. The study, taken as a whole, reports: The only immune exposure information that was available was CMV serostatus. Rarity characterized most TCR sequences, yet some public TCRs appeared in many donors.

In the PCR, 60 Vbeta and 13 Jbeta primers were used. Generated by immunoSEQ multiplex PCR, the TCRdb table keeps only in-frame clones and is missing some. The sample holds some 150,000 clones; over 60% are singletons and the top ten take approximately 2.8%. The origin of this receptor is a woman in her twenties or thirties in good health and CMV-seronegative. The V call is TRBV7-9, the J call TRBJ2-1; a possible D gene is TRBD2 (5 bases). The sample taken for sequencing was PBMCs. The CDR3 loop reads CASSFSSGGWSAEQFF. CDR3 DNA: TGTGCCAGCAGCTTCTCCTCCGGCGGGTGGTCGGCTGAGCAGTTCTTC.